The next 32 T cell receptor beta chains were all read from a single sample in a study of blood T cells in healthy people across ages (dated by TCRdb to the mid-2010s). Libraries were made using 5' RACE. This sample was sequenced with an Illumina HiSeq 2500. The second PCR ran for roughly 7 to 12 cycles and used a J-beta primer mix along with a sample-barcoded 5' primer. TCRdb passed the public sequencing reads through fastp at Q25 and MiXCR, retaining productive beta sequences. Each entry is one CDR3 protein sequence, shown with its most common DNA and genes. In this sample the table shows 800,000 to 950,000 distinct CDR3 sequences, just under 30% of which occur a single time. The ten largest clones represent 10% of the sample. These data were likewise used in another study, on T cells of mothers and their children.

Sequencing was done on a sample of blood. The receptors originated from a woman aged 40 to 50 in good health.

The table lists this clonotype with many counts. The chain employs TRBV10-3 and TRBJ2-5, with no clear D. V lost 7 bases to trimming and J lost 4 bases, with 7 bases between them. From germline, CDR1 is ENHRY and CDR2 SYGVKD. The CDR3 is 11 residues long. The CDR3: CAIKDGETQYF. CDR3 nucleotide sequence: TGTGCCATCAAGGATGGAGAGACCCAGTACTTC.

The chain links TRBV14 to TRBJ1-1; tentative D call: TRBD1 (6 bases). The CDR3 runs 13 residues. The germline V and J ends were trimmed by 2 bases and 11 bases, with 15 bases remaining between them. Germline CDR1 SGHDN, CDR2 FVKESK. In nucleotides, the CDR3 is TGTGCCAGCAGCCAATTCCGGGACATCGGGGCTTTCTTT. Protein product: CASSQFRDIGAFF. Combining the CDR3 with reference TRBV14 and TRBJ1-1 gives the whole variable domain EAGVTQFPSHSVIEKGQTVTLRCDPISGHDNLYWYRRVMGKEIKFLLHFVKESKQDESGMPNNRFLAERTGGTYSTLKVQPAELEDSGVYFCASSQFRDIGAFFGQGTRLTVV.

The chain joins TRBV20-1 to TRBJ2-2; D unclear. V lost 6 bases, J lost 6 bases, and 11 bases lay in between. CDR1 and CDR2 from the germline V gene are DFQATT and SNEGSKA (reference sequence). The CDR3 totals 12 residues. DNA for the CDR3: TGCAGTGCGGCCCCAGGTCCCGGGGAGCTGTTTTTT. Protein product: CSAAPGPGELFF.

Regarding this clonotype: A much larger clone sits a single nucleotide away, making a read error possible. J is TRBJ2-7 and V is TRBV28; 7 bases line up with TRBD1. CDR1 and CDR2 (germline): MDHEN, SYDVKM. The CDR3 loop spans 12 amino acids. The CDR3 coding sequence is TGTGTCAGCAGCGCAGGGACAGTCGAGCAGTACTTC. This codes for CVSSAGTVEQYF.

To note about this clonotype: This CDR3 is missing its conserved last phenylalanine or tryptophan, likely due to a read error. The genes are TRBV7-2 and TRBJ1-1; TRBD1 agrees at 10 bases. V lost 1 base, J lost 5 bases, and 10 bases stayed unmatched. The CDR3 is 17 amino acids. Germline V gene lookup returns CDR1 SGHTA and CDR2 FQGNSA. CDR3 loop: CASSLGGTGAARTEAFC. CDR3 nucleotides: TGTGCCAGCAGCTTAGGGGGGACAGGGGCAGCCAGAACTGAAGCTTTCTGT.

This clonotype is a singleton in its sample. Relative to the germline gene, one junction end is altered; a read error may explain this. The V and J genes are TRBV3-1 and TRBJ1-2; no reliable D call. This CDR3 comprises 13 residues. Germline CDR1 reads LGHDT; CDR2 reads YNNKEL (reference sequence). Here the CDR3 DNA reads TGTGCCAGCAGCCCGAGGACGAACTTTGGCTACACCTTC. This codes for CASSPRTNFGYTF.

The table lists this clonotype with a few counts. V gene TRBV29-1 combines with J gene TRBJ1-1; D might be TRBD1 (6 bases). From germline, CDR1 is SQVTM and CDR2 ANQGSEA. The CDR3 loop spans 13 amino acids. Trimming shortened V by 7 bases and J by 1 base, and 13 bases separated the two germline ends. In DNA, the CDR3 is TGCAGCGCCAAGGGACAACAGAACACTGAAGCTTTCTTT. It is translated as CSAKGQQNTEAFF.

The chain links TRBV11-2 to TRBJ2-1; a weak D match, TRBD2 (7 bases). The germline V gene encodes CDR1 SGHAT and CDR2 FQNNGV. Trimming took 1 base from V and 7 from J, leaving 14 bases between them. This CDR3 contains 15 residues. The CDR3 nucleotides read TGTGCCAGCAGCTTAGGGTGGGGGGGCCGAAATGAGCAGTTCTTC. This sequence encodes CASSLGWGGRNEQFF.

The chain employs TRBV6-1 and TRBJ1-1; D is undetermined. The germline CDR1 and CDR2 sequences are MNHNS and SASEGT. The CDR3 runs to 18 residues. V was shortened by 4 bases and J by 3 bases, with 24 bases between the two germline ends. This chain's CDR3 is CASSAPLQIRRVDTEAFF. The CDR3 DNA follows: TGTGCCAGCAGTGCTCCTTTACAGATCCGGAGAGTTGACACTGAAGCTTTCTTT.

Regarding this clonotype: Being one base from a much bigger clone, this may be a read error. V gene TRBV29-1 combines with J gene TRBJ2-7, with D tentatively TRBD1 or TRBD2 (6 bases each). The germline V gene has CDR1 SQVTM and CDR2 ANQGSEA. The CDR3 is made up of 12 amino acids. The V end was cut by 6 bases, the J end by 4 bases, with 13 bases between. CDR3 DNA sequence: TGCAGCGTGGGCCGAGGGGGGTACGAGCAGTACTTC. This translates into CSVGRGGYEQYF.

V usage is TRBV2 and J usage is TRBJ2-2; D may correspond to TRBD1 or TRBD2 (5 bases each). CDR1 SNHLY and CDR2 FYNNEI come from the germline V gene. There are 17 residues in the CDR3. Trimming shortened V by 2 bases and J by 0 bases, and 13 bases separated the two germline ends. The CDR3 reads CASSEPGTLSNTGELFF. As DNA, the CDR3 is TGTGCCAGCAGTGAACCAGGGACCTTATCGAACACCGGGGAGCTGTTTTTT.

Of note for this clonotype: Germline and junction disagree at one end, which may indicate a read error. The chain joins TRBV27 to TRBJ1-1, with no clear D. The CDR3 contains 15 residues. Germline V gives CDR1 MNHEY, CDR2 SMNVEV (reference sequence). For the CDR3, the DNA is TGTGCCAGCAGTTTAAGGTCTGGGAGGAACACTGAGGCTTTCTTT. This translates into CASSLRSGRNTEAFF.

The chain is built from TRBV9 and TRBJ2-3, with 8 positions matching TRBD2. The germline gives CDR1 SGDLS, CDR2 YYNGEE. The ends lost 0 bases at V and 4 bases at J; junction bases unmatched: 7. The CDR3 is 16 amino acids. The CDR3 nucleotides are TGTGCCAGCAGCGTAGTTGAGCGGGGGACCGCAGATACGCAGTATTTT. This encodes CASSVVERGTADTQYF. Using reference TRBV9 and TRBJ2-3 for the parts outside the CDR3, the full variable domain is DSGVTQTPKHLITATGQRVTLRCSPRSGDLSVYWYQQSLDQGLQFLIQYYNGEERAKGNILERFSAQQFPDLHSELNLSSLELGDSALYFCASSVVERGTADTQYFGPGTRLTVL.

V gene TRBV28 combines with J gene TRBJ1-2; 9 positions agree with TRBD1. The CDR3 has 15 residues. The germline V gene encodes CDR1 MDHEN and CDR2 SYDVKM. V was pared by 3 bases and J by 8 bases, with 10 bases of the junction left unmatched. The CDR3 nucleotides are TGTGCCAGCAGTTTGGAGGACAGGGGTTTGGGGGGCTACACCTTC. This sequence encodes CASSLEDRGLGGYTF.

This clonotype was seen ten or more times. The rearrangement joins TRBV12-3 or TRBV12-4 to TRBJ2-3, with D possibly TRBD1 on 6 matching bases. This CDR3 comprises 20 residues. Trimming removed 1 base from V and 3 bases from J, with 26 bases in between. The CDR3 region has the DNA TGTGCCAGCAGTTTAGGGCTGCGATTTGGGCCGGGACACGAGACAGATACGCAGTATTTT. This gives the protein CASSLGLRFGPGHETDTQYF.

In this sample, this clonotype turned up a few times. The CDR3 is CASSSGSGGRWQYF. DNA of the CDR3: TGTGCCAGCAGCTCCGGCAGCGGGGGCCGTTGGCAGTATTTT. V usage is TRBV7-3 and J usage is TRBJ2-3; 8 nucleotides align to TRBD2. V dropped 4 bases and J dropped 11; count of bases not matched to a gene: 11. There are 14 residues in the CDR3. The germline CDR1 and CDR2 sequences are SGHTA and FQGTGA.

This clonotype showed up just a few times. The chain recombines TRBV4-1 with TRBJ1-5; 8 positions match TRBD1. J lost 5 bases, V lost 3 bases, and 6 bases had no gene match. The CDR3 totals 15 residues. CDR1 and CDR2 from the germline V gene are MGHRA and YSYEKL. This chain's CDR3 is CASSHPGQGHQPQHF. Here the CDR3 DNA reads TGCGCCAGCAGCCACCCCGGACAGGGTCATCAGCCCCAGCATTTT.

This clonotype came up a few times. This chain uses TRBV20-1 with TRBJ2-3; D possibly corresponds to TRBD2 (7 bases). Per the germline V gene, CDR1 is DFQATT and CDR2 is SNEGSKA (reference sequence). With 4 bases removed from V and 6 bases from J, the gap between germline ends came to 23 bases. CDR3 length equals 16 residues. This CDR3 is CSANKLGGPPLDTQYF. The CDR3, as DNA: TGCAGTGCTAATAAATTGGGGGGGCCGCCCTTGGATACGCAGTATTTT.

In its sample, this clonotype was seen many times. The J gene is TRBJ1-2, the V gene TRBV20-1; 10 positions match TRBD1. Germline CDR1 DFQATT, CDR2 SNEGSKA (reference sequence). V lost 6 bases and J lost 4; bases outside the gene matches: 5. This CDR3 contains 13 residues. The CDR3 DNA reads as TGCAGTGCAAGGACAGGGGGGGGCTATGGCTACACCTTC. Protein product: CSARTGGGYGYTF.

The CDR3 coding sequence is TGTGCCAGCAGTTTAAATGGGAATCTCAATGAGCAGTTCTTC. It is translated as CASSLNGNLNEQFF. J is TRBJ2-1 and V is TRBV12-3 or TRBV12-4; D is undetermined. Trimming cost V 2 bases and J 6 bases, with 11 bases left between them. The CDR3 contains 14 residues.

With regard to this clonotype: At one boundary the junction diverges from the germline segment, which might be a read error. This chain connects TRBV4-3 to TRBJ2-3; TRBD2 agrees at 7 bases. CDR3 length equals 14 residues. Germline CDR1 reads LGHNA; CDR2 reads YSLEER. The CDR3 sequence is CTSREVGGTYTQYF. The CDR3, as DNA: TGCACCAGCAGGGAAGTGGGGGGGACGTATACGCAGTATTTT.

V usage is TRBV5-6 and J usage is TRBJ2-5; 10 bases line up with TRBD1. With 4 bases clipped from V and 2 bases from J, the junction kept 11 bases outside the gene matches. The CDR3 consists of 17 residues. CDR1 and CDR2 (germline): SGHDT, YYEEEE. For the CDR3, the DNA is TGTGCCAGCAGCCATGGAGTAGGACAGGGGGATCAAGAGACCCAGTACTTC. The encoded protein is CASSHGVGQGDQETQYF.

This clonotype showed up many times. The junction departs from germline at one end; a sequencing error may be responsible. The chain combines TRBV5-1 with TRBJ1-1; a weak D match, TRBD1 (5 bases). Germline values: CDR1 SGHRS, CDR2 YFSETQ. This CDR3 comprises 13 residues. Written as DNA, the CDR3 is TGTGCCAGCAGCTTGGGGGTGAACACTGAAGCTTTCTTT. It specifies CASSLGVNTEAFF. Complete variable domain (other parts from reference TRBV5-1 and TRBJ1-1): KAGVTQTPRYLIKTRGQQVTLSCSPISGHRSVSWYQQTPGQGLQFLFEYFSETQRNKGNFPGRFSGRQFSNSRSEMNVSTLELGDSALYLCASSLGVNTEAFFGQGTRLTVV.

This chain connects TRBV10-3 to TRBJ1-2; 10 bases line up with TRBD1. CDR1 and CDR2 (germline): ENHRY, SYGVKD. The CDR3 spans 18 residues. V dropped 4 bases and J dropped 4; count of bases not matched to a gene: 15. The CDR3 DNA reads TGTGCCATCAGTGGAACCGGGACAGGGGTTGGGTTCGGCTATGGCTACACCTTC. Protein product: CAISGTGTGVGFGYGYTF.

This clonotype was observed many times. The rearrangement links TRBV7-2 to TRBJ2-7, with D possibly called TRBD1 or TRBD2 (7 bases each). Trimming pared 6 bases from V and 4 bases from J, leaving 16 bases between. CDR3 length: 14 residues. Germline CDR1 reads SGHTA; CDR2 reads FQGNSA. The CDR3 loop reads CASSSQGGPYEQYF. For the CDR3, the DNA is TGTGCCAGCAGTTCTCAGGGGGGGCCGTACGAGCAGTACTTC.

The chain combines TRBV18 with TRBJ1-1; tentative D call: TRBD1 (5 bases). The CDR3 totals 13 residues. Germline V lookup: CDR1 KGHSH, CDR2 LQKENI. Trimming removed 7 bases at V and 0 bases at J, with 9 bases between. CDR3 protein: CASCRELNTEAFF. DNA of the CDR3: TGTGCCAGCTGCAGGGAGCTGAACACTGAAGCTTTCTTT. The whole variable domain, filled in from reference TRBV18 and TRBJ1-1, reads NAGVMQNPRHLVRRRGQEARLRCSPMKGHSHVYWYRQLPEEGLKFMVYLQKENIIDESGMPKERFSAEFPKEGPSILRIQQVVRGDSAAYFCASCRELNTEAFFGQGTRLTVV.

This clonotype was observed a few times. The CDR3 sequence: CASSSGTVGYGYTF. CDR3 nucleotides: TGTGCCAGCAGCTCAGGGACAGTGGGCTATGGCTACACCTTC. The gene calls are TRBV7-2 and TRBJ1-2, with TRBD1 matching over 7 bases. With V trimmed by 4 bases and J by 4 bases, 6 bases remained unmatched. Germline assignment: CDR1 SGHTA and CDR2 FQGNSA. This CDR3 region has 14 residues.

This clonotype was observed many times. The genes are TRBV4-1 and TRBJ2-7; TRBD2 matches 7 bases. Trimming removed 2 bases from V and 4 bases from J; junction bases left unmatched: 8. This CDR3 has 15 residues. The germline V gene has CDR1 MGHRA and CDR2 YSYEKL. The CDR3, as DNA: TGCGCCAGCAGCCAAAGCGGGATCACGAGGTACGAGCAGTACTTC. It specifies CASSQSGITRYEQYF.

This clonotype is a singleton in its sample. This chain uses TRBV7-3 with TRBJ2-1; 7 bases are shared with TRBD1. The CDR3 length is 14 residues. Germline lookup yields CDR1 SGHTA and CDR2 FQGTGA. J was trimmed by 12 bases and V by 5 bases; bases with no gene match: 13. CDR3 loop: CASSGRGIGDTQFF. CDR3 sequence (DNA): TGTGCCAGCAGCGGCAGGGGGATTGGAGATACGCAGTTCTTC.

DNA of the CDR3: TGCAGCGTCATGAGCTGGACCGAAGCTTTCTTT. It is translated as CSVMSWTEAFF. The chain links TRBV29-1 to TRBJ1-1; D is unclear. The V and J ends lost 6 bases and 8 bases respectively, with 13 bases between them. The CDR3 runs to 11 residues. Germline V gives CDR1 SQVTM, CDR2 ANQGSEA.

In its sample, this clonotype was seen a few times. J is TRBJ2-7 and V is TRBV10-3; D unclear. The CDR3 sequence is 12 residues long. The germline V and J ends were trimmed by 9 bases and 1 base, with 10 bases remaining between them. The germline gives CDR1 ENHRY, CDR2 SYGVKD. CDR3 in amino acids: CAIEDKSYEQYF. DNA for the CDR3: TGTGCCATAGAAGACAAATCCTACGAGCAGTACTTC.

This clonotype was seen more than once but under ten times. This may come from a read error, since a much larger clone is one base off. The CDR3 DNA follows: TGTAACGCTTGCTACGAGCAGTACTTC. This translates into CNACYEQYF. The V call is TRBV28, the J call TRBJ2-7; D ambiguous. The V gene's germline CDR1 is MDHEN and CDR2 SYDVKM. CDR3 length equals 9 residues.